This T cell receptor beta chain is drawn from a study of cytomegalovirus exposure and HLA in healthy donors. For the study at large: Of about 390 genotyped donors, more than 75% grouped in the Caucasian-associated ancestry cluster. Study results and caveats: Cytomegalovirus status was reportedly diagnosed by the classifier with high specificity and sensitivity.

Primers for the PCR totalled 60 Vbeta and 13 Jbeta. The protocol was immunoSEQ multiplex PCR, while the TCRdb copy is restricted to in-frame clones and leaves out a portion. The sample holds 150,000 to 200,000 clones, around 80% seen once. On this clone itself: Its target is unknown.

The donors were healthy bone marrow donors. The sample comprised PBMCs. The sequence was collected from a man younger than 30 in good health and CMV-seropositive.

The CDR3 sequence is CASPPGLAGVTDTQYF. In DNA form, the CDR3 reads TGTGCCAGCCCGCCCGGACTAGCGGGAGTGACAGATACGCAGTATTTT. The chain links TRBV2 to TRBJ2-3; TRBD2 matches 13 bases. The germline gives CDR1 SNHLY, CDR2 FYNNEI. V shed 8 bases and J 3 bases; nucleotides not matched to a gene: 8. The CDR3 extends over 16 amino acids.